These 9 T cell receptor beta chains were sequenced from one sample in a study of blood T cell repertoires in COVID-19. Data came from immunoSEQ multiplex PCR; TCRdb stores just in-frame clones and leaves some out. The sample shows 150,000 to 200,000 clones, approximately 87% of them seen only once. The specimen was peripheral blood. Source of these receptors: a woman aged 70-85 years with COVID-19, enrolled during active disease.

The chain links TRBV30 to TRBJ1-4; 7 bases map to TRBD1. V lost 5 bases, J lost 10 bases, and 10 bases stayed unmatched. CDR3 length equals 13 residues. The germline V gene has CDR1 GTSNPN and CDR2 SVGIG (reference sequence). The CDR3 coding sequence is TGTGCCTGGGGGGACAGCCCAGACTCAAAACTGTTTTTT. Translated: CAWGDSPDSKLFF.

This CDR3 reads CASSRLVKDRGDGYTF. The CDR3 region has the DNA TGCGCCAGCAGCCGGCTGGTAAAGGACAGGGGCGATGGCTACACCTTC. The V gene is TRBV4-1, the J gene TRBJ1-2, with TRBD1 matching 9 bases. The V gene's germline CDR1 is MGHRA and CDR2 YSYEKL. Unmatched junction bases numbered 12, after V lost 4 bases and J lost 6 bases. CDR3 length: 16 amino acids.

The sample holds a few counts of this clone. The chain has TRBV2 and TRBJ2-6; 10 bases are a match to TRBD1. Losses at the gene ends were 5 bases for V and 1 base for J; bases not matched to a gene: 8. Germline loops: CDR1 SNHLY, CDR2 FYNNEI. The CDR3 sequence is 18 residues long. CDR3 residues: CASSLRRTGGSGANVLTF. CDR3 nucleotide sequence: TGTGCCAGCAGTCTGAGGAGGACAGGGGGTTCTGGGGCCAACGTCCTGACTTTC.

This clone was seen just once. This chain uses TRBV29-1 with TRBJ1-1; 7 bases agree with TRBD1. Per germline, CDR1 SQVTM and CDR2 ANQGSEA. V dropped 7 bases and J dropped 8; count of bases not matched to a gene: 7. This CDR3 contains 11 residues. The CDR3 nucleotides are TGCAGCGGTTGCGGGACAGCGGAAGCTTTCTTT. Translated: CSGCGTAEAFF.

The chain is built from TRBV3-1 (or the pseudogene TRBV3-2) and TRBJ2-7, with a possible D match to TRBD2 (5 bases). The CDR3 sequence is 13 residues long. Germline V gene data show CDR1 as LGHDT and CDR2 as YNNKEL (reference sequence). V lost 4 bases and J 6 bases, leaving 13 bases between the germline ends. The CDR3 spells CASSLGLAGEQYF. CDR3 nucleotide sequence: TGTGCCAGCAGCCTTGGTCTAGCAGGCGAGCAGTACTTC.

The count of this clone is one. This sequence joins TRBV12-3 or TRBV12-4 and TRBJ1-1, with no clear D. The CDR3 length is 11 residues. Trimming cost V 8 bases and J 8 bases, with 12 bases left between them. The CDR3 sequence: CASLRSVEAFF. In DNA form, the CDR3 reads TGTGCCAGCCTTAGGAGTGTAGAAGCTTTCTTT.

The chain recombines TRBV19 with TRBJ2-1; D remains ambiguous. Trimming shortened V by 2 bases and J by 0 bases, and 8 bases separated the two germline ends. CDR3 length: 15 amino acids. Germline V gives CDR1 LNHDA, CDR2 SQIVND (reference sequence). The CDR3 sequence is CASSISLSSYNEQFF. The CDR3 region has the DNA TGTGCCAGTAGTATATCTCTGAGCTCCTACAATGAGCAGTTCTTC.

The CDR3 nucleotides read TGTGCCAGCAGCCAAGTAGCAGGGGGCTACGAGCAGTACTTC. Amino acids: CASSQVAGGYEQYF. This sequence joins TRBV3-1 (or the pseudogene TRBV3-2) and TRBJ2-7, with 7 bases fitting TRBD1. V shed 1 base and J 3 bases; nucleotides not matched to a gene: 3. CDR3 length: 14 amino acids. Germline lookup yields CDR1 LGHDT and CDR2 YNNKEL (reference sequence).

The chain combines TRBV9 with TRBJ1-2; 8 nucleotides match TRBD1. V shed 3 bases, J shed 5 bases, and the junction held 12 bases outside the gene matches. Looked up from germline, CDR1 is SGDLS and CDR2 is YYNGEE. The CDR3 is 16 amino acids. CDR3 sequence reads: CASSDTETGAGYGYTF. The CDR3 region has the DNA TGTGCCAGCAGCGACACCGAGACAGGGGCTGGTTATGGCTACACCTTC. The entire variable domain, with the rest obtained from reference TRBV9 and TRBJ1-2, is as follows: DSGVTQTPKHLITATGQRVTLRCSPRSGDLSVYWYQQSLDQGLQFLIQYYNGEERAKGNILERFSAQQFPDLHSELNLSSLELGDSALYFCASSDTETGAGYGYTFGSGTRLTVV.